These T cell receptor beta chains were read from a single sample in a study of T cells in Graves' hyperthyroidism and ophthalmopathy. TCRdb itself ran the multiplex PCR reads through MiXCR, one entry per CDR3 protein. The data contain some 740,000 distinct CDR3 sequences, approximately 15% of them singletons. Sequenced material: blood. Every receptor here comes from a woman in her late teens or twenties with Graves' hyperthyroidism. The CDR3 runs from the conserved cysteine through the conserved F or W. The D gene is left open where the match is weak.

>TRBJ2-1|TRBV28|NA|16
CASSLPRGSSYNEQFF
>TRBJ2-1|TRBV7-2|NA|13
CASSYQQGGEQFF
>TRBJ2-1|TRBV20-1|NA|15
CSARDIGRTYNEQFF
>TRBJ2-7|TRBV4-1|NA|15
CASSQVGAGWDEQYF
>TRBJ2-7|TRBV7-9|TRBD1|15
CASSQPGQESYEQYF
>TRBJ1-6|TRBV11-2|TRBD1|17
CASSLRGPGQGRSPLHF
>TRBJ1-2|TRBV4-3|TRBD1|17
CASSQDLGTGTFYGYTF
>TRBJ2-1|TRBV7-2|NA|15
CASSFRDPHGNEQFF
>TRBJ2-1|TRBV19|TRBD2|16
CASSLWTSGSYNEQFF
>TRBJ2-2|TRBV29-1|NA|18
CSVEDRAGATSNTGELFF
>TRBJ2-2|TRBV9|NA|15
CASSVGDANTGELFF
>TRBJ1-1|TRBV6-2/TRBV6-3|NA|16
CASSFNEWMRNTEAFF
>TRBJ1-1|TRBV10-3|NA|13
CAISESEGPVAFF
>TRBJ2-7|TRBV18|NA|15
CASSELSGYPYEQYF
>TRBJ2-7|TRBV7-8|NA|15
CASSLRKDSSYEQYF
>TRBJ2-7|TRBV27|TRBD2|16
CASRGLAGSKPYEQYF